This T cell receptor beta chain originates from a study of PD-L1 blockade in urothelial cancer. The wider study: Patients, treated from 2014 onward, received atezolizumab 1,200 mg intravenously every 3 weeks. Researchers found blood samples held a median of roughly 140,000 T cells.

TCRdb keeps only in-frame clones here, not all; method: immunoSEQ multiplex PCR. The repertoire has 45,000 to 50,000 clones, approximately 78% of them found once; the top ten carry 8.8%. The germline CDR1 and CDR2 sequences are SGHRS and YFSETQ. CDR3 size: 14 residues. Trimming pared 4 bases from V and 4 bases from J, leaving 11 bases between. Sample time point: peripheral blood 6 weeks after treatment start. This sequence was found in a man aged 65 to 85 with urothelial cancer. The sequencing here drew on PBMCs, taken around atezolizumab (anti-PD-L1) treatment. This sequence joins TRBV5-1 and TRBJ1-4; tentative D call: TRBD1 (5 bases). CDR3 sequence: CASSHRDFNEKLFF. In DNA form, the CDR3 reads TGCGCCAGCAGCCATCGGGACTTTAATGAAAAACTGTTTTTT.